The following is a TCR beta chain sequence with its context. The sample is drawn from a study of blood T cell repertoires in COVID-19. The CDR3 consists of 16 residues. Germline CDR1 reads SGHVS; CDR2 reads FQNEAQ. The V end lost 1 base, the J end lost 6 bases, and 18 bases lay between the germline ends. Data came from immunoSEQ multiplex PCR; TCRdb stores just in-frame clones and leaves some out. The top ten hold roughly 4.3% of the sample, which has 90,000 to 100,000 clones, about 85% seen once. The chain is built from TRBV7-8 and TRBJ1-1, with D possibly TRBD1 on 5 matching bases. The receptor's source is a man aged 65 to 79 with acute or convalescent COVID-19. Input material: peripheral blood. The CDR3 is CASSLGWRVEGAEAFF. CDR3 bases: TGTGCCAGCAGCTTAGGTTGGAGGGTCGAAGGGGCTGAAGCTTTCTTT.